This TCR beta chain emerged from a study of T cells in Graves' hyperthyroidism and ophthalmopathy. Study outcomes and limitations: In the analysis, a 13 V-J model separated ophthalmopathy from stable hyperthyroidism. Most clonotypes expanded in thyroid above 0.001 were likewise present in blood.

Worth noting for this clonotype: The target antigen is unknown.

Investigators excluded patients with uncontrolled infection, other autoimmune disease, pregnancy or lactation. Diagnostic assessment was based on clinical symptoms, serum thyroxine and TRAb, thyroid ultrasound and orbital computed tomography. Germline assignment: CDR1 PRHDT and CDR2 FYEKMQ (reference sequence). CDR3 size: 17 residues. The junction had 6 bases not matched to a gene; V was cut back by 3 bases and J by 0 bases. Researchers took RNA transcripts and amplified the TCR beta CDR3 regions from them. HTBI primers were employed in a first-round RT-PCR of the TCR CDR3. TCRdb called the multiplex PCR reads again in MiXCR, with one record for every CDR3 protein. The table has hundreds of thousands of distinct CDR3 sequences, 12% to 15% seen once.

The rearrangement joins TRBV13 to TRBJ1-3; TRBD1 matches at 9 bases. This receptor was taken from a woman under 30 with Graves' hyperthyroidism. Material for sequencing was blood. For the CDR3, the DNA is TGTGCCAGCAGCTTGGACAGGGGCTTAAGCTCTGGAAACACCATATATTTT. It translates to CASSLDRGLSSGNTIYF.